The 18 T cell receptor beta chains below come from one sample, sequenced in a study of blood T cell repertoires in COVID-19. TCRdb's copy holds only in-frame clones and misses some; the assay was immunoSEQ multiplex PCR. Of some 220,000 clones listed, roughly nine tenths are singletons. The material sequenced was PBMCs or T cells enriched from blood (not recorded which). These receptors were obtained from a woman in her 50s in a cohort exposed to, infected with or recovered from COVID-19 (not recorded which).

V is TRBV19 and J is TRBJ2-7; D perhaps matches TRBD1 (6 bases). This CDR3 contains 17 residues. The V gene lost 1 base and the J gene lost 6 bases, with 22 bases spanning the gap. Germline V gives CDR1 LNHDA, CDR2 SQIVND (reference sequence). CDR3 sequence (DNA): TGTGCCAGTAGTATAGGTCCCGGACAGAACCTACGCTCCGAGCAGTACTTC. As protein: CASSIGPGQNLRSEQYF.

This clone was seen only a few times. V gene TRBV4-1 combines with J gene TRBJ1-2; 10 nucleotides agree with TRBD1. The CDR3 has 17 amino acids. J was trimmed by 3 bases and V by 3 bases; bases with no gene match: 10. The germline gives CDR1 MGHRA, CDR2 YSYEKL. The CDR3 protein is CASSHVPGTGVDYGYTF. As DNA, the CDR3 is TGCGCCAGCAGCCATGTGCCGGGGACAGGGGTGGACTATGGCTACACCTTC.

To note about this clone: The same CDR3 can be traced to other DNA sequences in this sample. This chain links TRBV5-5 with TRBJ1-5; the match to TRBD1 covers 9 bases. Looked up from germline, CDR1 is SGHKS and CDR2 is YYEKEE (reference sequence). With V trimmed by 2 bases and J by 7 bases, 4 bases remained unmatched. This CDR3 is built from 14 residues. The CDR3 region has the DNA TGTGCCAGCAGCTTCACAGGGGGCGGCCAGCCCCAGCATTTT. Translated: CASSFTGGGQPQHF.

The chain carries TRBV6-5 and TRBJ1-2; 7 bases match TRBD1. Losses at the gene ends were 6 bases for V and 5 bases for J; bases not matched to a gene: 6. Germline V gene lookup returns CDR1 MNHEY and CDR2 SVGAGI. CDR3 length: 13 amino acids. Written as DNA, the CDR3 is TGTGCCAGCAGCCGCGACAGGGAATATGGCTACACCTTC. As protein: CASSRDREYGYTF.

V gene TRBV2 combines with J gene TRBJ2-4; maybe TRBD2 (5 bases). Germline V lookup: CDR1 SNHLY, CDR2 FYNNEI. This CDR3 region has 15 residues. V lost 5 bases and J 0 bases, leaving 11 bases between the germline ends. The DNA for the CDR3 is TGTGCCAGCAGTCCTCGGGAACTAGCCAAAAACATTCAGTACTTC. Protein: CASSPRELAKNIQYF. Looking up the rest from reference TRBV2 and TRBJ2-4 gives the full variable domain: EPEVTQTPSHQVTQMGQEVILRCVPISNHLYFYWYRQILGQKVEFLVSFYNNEISEKSEIFDDQFSVERPDGSNFTLKIRSTKLEDSAMYFCASSPRELAKNIQYFGAGTRLSVL.

The V call is TRBV9, the J call TRBJ2-3, with 8 bases identical to TRBD1. The germline CDR1 and CDR2 sequences are SGDLS and YYNGEE. There are 17 residues in the CDR3. V trimming: 1 base; J trimming: 6 bases; junction bases outside the gene matches: 13. CDR3 sequence (DNA): TGTGCCAGCAGCGTACGCGACAGGGGCGAGATGGCGGATACGCAGTATTTT. Translation gives CASSVRDRGEMADTQYF.

This chain uses TRBV20-1 with TRBJ2-1, with 9 bases identical to TRBD2. The germline V gene encodes CDR1 DFQATT and CDR2 SNEGSKA (reference sequence). The CDR3 has 14 amino acids. V lost 3 bases to trimming and J lost 8 bases; unmatched junction nucleotides: 8. CDR3 DNA: TGCAGTGCTAGTCAGGGCGGGGGGGCGTATGAGCAGTTCTTC. As protein: CSASQGGGAYEQFF.

V and J are TRBV6-5 and TRBJ2-7; D unresolved. This CDR3 is built from 12 residues. Germline V gene data show CDR1 as MNHEY and CDR2 as SVGAGI. The ends were cut back, 6 bases at V and 4 bases at J, with 10 bases in the middle. The CDR3 is CASSPAVYEQYF. CDR3 nucleotides: TGTGCCAGCAGCCCGGCGGTGTACGAGCAGTACTTC.

Concerning this clone itself: One end of the junction fails to match germline, which may point to a read error. V and J are TRBV20-1 and TRBJ1-2, with D unresolved. Germline CDR1 and CDR2: DFQATT and SNEGSKA (reference sequence). The CDR3 has 8 residues. The CDR3, as DNA: TGCAGTGCTGTCTCGCGAATCTTC. This encodes CSAVSRIF.

This clone has just a few counts. The CDR3 region has the DNA TGTGCCAGCAGCCCTGGGGGCAGGGGAGAGTCACCCCTCCACTTT. This codes for CASSPGGRGESPLHF. The V gene is TRBV7-2, the J gene TRBJ1-6; tentatively, D is TRBD1 (6 bases). The CDR3 totals 15 residues. V was clipped by 5 bases and J by 10 bases, with 18 bases between them. Germline-derived CDR1 and CDR2 are SGHTA and FQGNSA. The full variable domain, completed using reference TRBV7-2 and TRBJ1-6, is GAGVSQSPSNKVTEKGKDVELRCDPISGHTALYWYRQSLGQGLEFLIYFQGNSAPDKSGLPSDRFSAERTGGSVSTLTIQRTQQEDSAVYLCASSPGGRGESPLHFGNGTRLTVT.

This chain joins TRBV6-2 or TRBV6-3 and TRBJ1-2; D might be TRBD1 (5 bases). V was cut by 0 bases and J by 3 bases, with 8 bases left in between. The CDR3 spans 14 residues. Germline V lookup: CDR1 MNHEY, CDR2 SVGEGT. CDR3 loop: CASSYSTGYYGYTF. CDR3 DNA sequence: TGTGCCAGCAGTTACTCTACAGGTTACTATGGCTACACCTTC.

This clone has just a few counts. The chain recombines TRBV5-4 with TRBJ2-2; 7 bases line up with TRBD1. The V and J ends lost 4 bases and 4 bases, in that order; junction bases with no gene match: 7. CDR3 length equals 15 residues. Germline assignment: CDR1 SGHNT and CDR2 YYREEE (reference sequence). DNA of the CDR3: TGTGCCAGCAGCACAGGACAGGTTCCCACCGGGGAGCTGTTTTTT. Translation: CASSTGQVPTGELFF.

This sequence joins TRBV27 and TRBJ1-1; D is possibly TRBD1 (5 bases). The V end lost 7 bases, the J end lost 0 bases, and 15 bases lay between the germline ends. This CDR3 has 15 amino acids. The V gene's germline CDR1 is MNHEY and CDR2 SMNVEV (reference sequence). The CDR3 spells CASIALQEMNTEAFF. CDR3 nucleotide sequence: TGTGCCAGCATAGCCCTACAGGAGATGAACACTGAAGCTTTCTTT.

This chain joins TRBV9 and TRBJ2-3, with TRBD2 matching over 15 bases. Germline-derived CDR1 and CDR2 are SGDLS and YYNGEE. The CDR3 covers 17 residues. V was clipped by 4 bases and J by 3 bases; unmatched bases: 6. CDR3 bases: TGTGCCAGCAGCCGGGAGGGACTAGCGGGGGGTACAGATACGCAGTATTTT. This codes for CASSREGLAGGTDTQYF.

J is TRBJ1-4 and V is TRBV7-2; D is unclear. Per germline, CDR1 SGHTA and CDR2 FQGNSA. The CDR3 covers 16 residues. The V gene lost 5 bases and the J gene lost 2 bases, with 15 bases spanning the gap. CDR3 residues: CASSRNSGLTNEKLFF. The CDR3 DNA is TGTGCCAGCAGCCGCAACAGCGGGCTCACTAATGAAAAACTGTTTTTT.

This chain uses TRBV3-1 (or the pseudogene TRBV3-2) with TRBJ2-1, with 8 bases matching TRBD2. Germline-derived CDR1 and CDR2 are LGHDT and YNNKEL (reference sequence). The length of the CDR3 is 16 residues. J was trimmed by 0 bases and V by 4 bases; bases with no gene match: 5. This CDR3 reads CASSLERGSSYNEQFF. CDR3 in DNA: TGTGCCAGCAGCCTTGAGCGGGGGAGCTCCTACAATGAGCAGTTCTTC.

The chain links TRBV7-9 to TRBJ2-5; D may be TRBD2 (7 bases). The CDR3 consists of 14 residues. The V gene lost 5 bases and the J gene lost 5 bases, with 15 bases spanning the gap. Germline CDR1 SEHNR, CDR2 FQNEAQ (reference sequence). The CDR3 here is CASSVARGAETQYF. In nucleotides, the CDR3 is TGTGCCAGCAGCGTTGCCCGGGGGGCGGAGACCCAGTACTTC.

This clone was counted once. The V gene is TRBV7-3, the J gene TRBJ1-1; weak D call: TRBD1 (5 bases). CDR3 length equals 13 residues. Trimming stripped 5 bases from V and 1 base from J, with 8 bases between. Germline CDR1 reads SGHTA; CDR2 reads FQGTGA. The CDR3 DNA sequence: TGTGCCAGCAGCGAGACAGCGAACACTGAAGCTTTCTTT. Amino acids: CASSETANTEAFF.